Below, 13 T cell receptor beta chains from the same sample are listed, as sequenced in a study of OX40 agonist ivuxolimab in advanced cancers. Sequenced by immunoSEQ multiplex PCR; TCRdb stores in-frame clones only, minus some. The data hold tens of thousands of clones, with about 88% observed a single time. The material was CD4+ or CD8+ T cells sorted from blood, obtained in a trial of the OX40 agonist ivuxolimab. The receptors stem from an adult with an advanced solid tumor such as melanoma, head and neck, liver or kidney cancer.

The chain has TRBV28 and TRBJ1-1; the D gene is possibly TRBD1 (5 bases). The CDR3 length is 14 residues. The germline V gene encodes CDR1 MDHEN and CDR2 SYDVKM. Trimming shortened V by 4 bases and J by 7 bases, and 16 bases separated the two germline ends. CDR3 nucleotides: TGTGCCAGCAGTTCGTTTGGCAGGGCGGTTGAAGCTTTCTTT. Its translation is CASSSFGRAVEAFF.

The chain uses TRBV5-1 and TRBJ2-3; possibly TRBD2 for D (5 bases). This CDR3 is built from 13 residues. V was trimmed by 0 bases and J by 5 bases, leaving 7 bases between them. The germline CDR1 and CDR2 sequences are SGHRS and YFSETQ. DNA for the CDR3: TGCGCCAGCAGCTTGGTACGGGAAGATACGCAGTATTTT. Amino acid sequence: CASSLVREDTQYF.

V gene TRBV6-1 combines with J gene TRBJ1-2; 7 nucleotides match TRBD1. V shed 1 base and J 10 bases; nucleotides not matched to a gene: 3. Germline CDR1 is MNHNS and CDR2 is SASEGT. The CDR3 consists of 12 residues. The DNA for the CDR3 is TGTGCCAGCAGTGAAGGACAGGGTAACTACACCTTC. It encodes CASSEGQGNYTF.

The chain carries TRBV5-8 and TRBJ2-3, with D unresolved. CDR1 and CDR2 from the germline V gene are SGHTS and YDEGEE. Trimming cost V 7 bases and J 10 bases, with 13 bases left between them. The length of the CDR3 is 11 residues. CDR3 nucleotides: TGTGCCAGCCGTAGGTTAGGGTCGCAGTATTTT. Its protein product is CASRRLGSQYF.

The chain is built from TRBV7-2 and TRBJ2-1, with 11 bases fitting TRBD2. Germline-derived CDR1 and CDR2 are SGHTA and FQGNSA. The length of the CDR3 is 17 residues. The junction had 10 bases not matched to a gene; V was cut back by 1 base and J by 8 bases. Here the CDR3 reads CASSLGSGGASIYEQFF. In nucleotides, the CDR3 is TGTGCCAGCAGCTTAGGTAGCGGGGGGGCCTCCATTTATGAGCAGTTCTTC.

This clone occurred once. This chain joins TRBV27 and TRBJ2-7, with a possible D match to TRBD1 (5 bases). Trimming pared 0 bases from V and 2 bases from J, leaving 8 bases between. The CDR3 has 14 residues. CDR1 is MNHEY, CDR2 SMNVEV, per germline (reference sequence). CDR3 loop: CASSLSGVPYEQYF. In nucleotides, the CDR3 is TGTGCCAGCAGTTTATCAGGGGTCCCCTACGAGCAGTACTTC.

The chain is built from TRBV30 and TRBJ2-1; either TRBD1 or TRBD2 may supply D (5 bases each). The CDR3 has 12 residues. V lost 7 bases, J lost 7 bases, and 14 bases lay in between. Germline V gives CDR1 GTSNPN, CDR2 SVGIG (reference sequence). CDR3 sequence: CAFSRGENEQFF. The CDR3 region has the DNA TGTGCCTTTAGTAGGGGAGAGAATGAGCAGTTCTTC.

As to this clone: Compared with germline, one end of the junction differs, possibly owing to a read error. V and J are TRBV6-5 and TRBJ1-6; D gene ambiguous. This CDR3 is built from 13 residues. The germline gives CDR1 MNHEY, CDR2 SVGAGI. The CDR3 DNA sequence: TGTGCCAGCCAGGTGATTTATAACTCACCCCTCCACTTT. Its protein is CASQVIYNSPLHF.

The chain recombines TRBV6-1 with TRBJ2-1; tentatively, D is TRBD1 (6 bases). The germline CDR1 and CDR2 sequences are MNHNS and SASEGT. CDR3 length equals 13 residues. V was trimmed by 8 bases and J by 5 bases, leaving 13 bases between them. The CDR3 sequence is CASGTQDNNEQFF. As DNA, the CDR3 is TGTGCCAGCGGGACACAAGATAACAATGAGCAGTTCTTC.

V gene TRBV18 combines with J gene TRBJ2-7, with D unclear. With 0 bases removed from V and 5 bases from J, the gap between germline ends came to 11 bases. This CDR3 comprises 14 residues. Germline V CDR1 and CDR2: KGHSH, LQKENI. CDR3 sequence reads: CASSPPVGRDEQYF. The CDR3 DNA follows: TGTGCCAGCTCACCACCGGTTGGACGAGACGAGCAGTACTTC.

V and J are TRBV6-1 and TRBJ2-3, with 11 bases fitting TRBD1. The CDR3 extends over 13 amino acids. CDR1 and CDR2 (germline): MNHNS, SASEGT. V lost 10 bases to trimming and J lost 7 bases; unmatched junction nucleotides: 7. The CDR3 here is CATWTGGLNTQYF. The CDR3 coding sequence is TGTGCCACCTGGACAGGGGGCTTGAATACGCAGTATTTT.

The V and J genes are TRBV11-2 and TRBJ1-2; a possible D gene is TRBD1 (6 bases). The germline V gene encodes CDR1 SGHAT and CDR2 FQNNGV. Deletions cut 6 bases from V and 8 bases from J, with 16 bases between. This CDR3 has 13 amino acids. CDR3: CASSIQGFWGYTF. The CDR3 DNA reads TGTGCCAGCAGTATTCAGGGGTTTTGGGGCTACACCTTC.

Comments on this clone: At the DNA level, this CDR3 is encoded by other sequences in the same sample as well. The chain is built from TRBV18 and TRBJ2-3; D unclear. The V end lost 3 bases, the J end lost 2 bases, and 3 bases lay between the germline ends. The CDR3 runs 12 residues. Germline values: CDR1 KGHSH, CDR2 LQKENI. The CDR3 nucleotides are TGTGCCAGCTCACCCCCCACAGATACGCAGTATTTT. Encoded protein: CASSPPTDTQYF.